In its sample, the clone carrying this T cell receptor beta chain was seen once. The antigen remains unidentified. This sample is part of a study of siplizumab effects on memory and regulatory T cells. The table came from immunoSEQ multiplex PCR; TCRdb's copy has only in-frame clones and leaves some out. The sample includes 75,000 to 95,000 clones, 75% to 90% seen only once; the top ten take around 16%. General study findings and limits: Naive T cells seemed more diverse than memory cells and seemed major alloresponse contributors.

The CDR3 totals 16 residues. With V trimmed by 4 bases and J by 2 bases, 3 bases remained unmatched. CDR1 is SGHTA, CDR2 FQGNSA, per germline. The sequence was obtained from a human donor in good health. The sample consisted of CD4+ T cells sorted from blood. This chain links TRBV7-2 with TRBJ2-3, with 13 bases lining up with TRBD2. The CDR3, as DNA: TGTGCCAGCAGCTCTGGACTAGCGGGAGTCACAGATACGCAGTATTTT. Its translation is CASSSGLAGVTDTQYF.